Listed here are 10 T cell receptor beta chains from one sample, sequenced in a study of early T cells in non-severe SARS-CoV-2 infection. One entry per CDR3 protein results from TCRdb running MiXCR on the 5' RACE reads. The repertoire holds around 52,000 distinct CDR3 sequences, with under 14% as singletons. Sequenced input: whole blood. The receptors shown here come from an adult who was a healthcare worker with PCR-confirmed SARS-CoV-2 infection or an uninfected control (not recorded which).

The chain carries TRBV20-1 and TRBJ2-3, with 11 bases fitting TRBD2. Germline V gene sequence: CDR1 DFQATT, CDR2 SNEGSKA (reference sequence). Trimming at V came to 3 bases and at J to 1 base, leaving 12 bases not matched to a gene. The CDR3 consists of 18 residues. As DNA, the CDR3 is TGCAGTGCTAGTCTCGCAACTAGCGGGAGTTCGGGCACAGATACGCAGTATTTT. Its protein product is CSASLATSGSSGTDTQYF.

The chain links TRBV5-1 to TRBJ2-2; D might be TRBD1 (5 bases). The CDR3 sequence is 15 residues long. The V gene's germline CDR1 is SGHRS and CDR2 YFSETQ. Trimming left V 6 bases short and J 1 base short, with 13 bases between. In DNA, the CDR3 is TGCGCCAGCACATTCAGCAGGGTGAACACCGGGGAGCTGTTTTTT. The encoded protein is CASTFSRVNTGELFF.

This clonotype has more than one count but fewer than ten. The chain recombines TRBV20-1 with TRBJ1-2, with D possibly TRBD1 on 5 matching bases. The V and J ends lost 0 bases and 1 base respectively, with 12 bases between them. This CDR3 has 15 amino acids. Germline V lookup: CDR1 DFQATT, CDR2 SNEGSKA (reference sequence). CDR3 region: CSARELGRDNYGYTF. DNA of the CDR3: TGCAGTGCTAGAGAATTAGGCAGGGATAACTATGGCTACACCTTC.

This clonotype was picked up many times. The chain couples TRBV12-3 or TRBV12-4 to TRBJ2-1; the D call may be TRBD1 or TRBD2 (7 bases each). Trimming pared 6 bases from V and 3 bases from J, leaving 24 bases between. The CDR3 covers 18 residues. CDR3 nucleotide sequence: TGTGCCAGCAGGAAGGGGGCTGGGCTAGCGGACAGCTACAATGAGCAGTTCTTC. Translated, it gives CASRKGAGLADSYNEQFF.

The chain joins TRBV19 to TRBJ2-7, with a possible D match to TRBD2 (7 bases). Deletions cut 9 bases from V and 3 bases from J, with 18 bases between. CDR1 is LNHDA and CDR2 is SQIVND in the germline V gene (reference sequence). The CDR3 covers 14 residues. Written as DNA, the CDR3 is TGTGCCAGCAGACCCCGGGGGGCTTACTACGAGCAGTACTTC. Translating it yields CASRPRGAYYEQYF.

This clonotype was seen more than once but under ten times. The chain links TRBV5-8 to TRBJ1-2, with TRBD1 identical over 9 bases. Losses at the gene ends were 0 bases for V and 2 bases for J; bases not matched to a gene: 2. This CDR3 region has 15 residues. Germline V gene data show CDR1 as SGHTS and CDR2 as YDEGEE. This CDR3 is CASSLAGTGNYGYTF. CDR3 in DNA: TGTGCCAGCAGCTTGGCCGGGACAGGGAACTATGGCTACACCTTC.

This clonotype was found many times. The rearrangement links TRBV29-1 to TRBJ1-5, with 7 bases fitting TRBD1. The germline gives CDR1 SQVTM, CDR2 ANQGSEA. Trimming cost V 7 bases and J 7 bases; bases outside gene matches: 10. This CDR3 region has 13 residues. As DNA, the CDR3 is TGCAGCGCTAGAGTGGACAGGACCCAGCCCCAGCATTTT. Translated, it gives CSARVDRTQPQHF.

The chain recombines TRBV9 with TRBJ1-6; D might be TRBD1 (6 bases). This CDR3 region has 16 residues. V lost 3 bases, J lost 2 bases, and 12 bases lay in between. The germline gives CDR1 SGDLS, CDR2 YYNGEE. CDR3 loop: CASSGEQGPYNSPLHF. Written as DNA, the CDR3 is TGTGCCAGCAGCGGCGAACAGGGCCCCTATAATTCACCCCTCCACTTT. Full variable domain (outside the CDR3, taken from reference TRBV9 and TRBJ1-6): DSGVTQTPKHLITATGQRVTLRCSPRSGDLSVYWYQQSLDQGLQFLIQYYNGEERAKGNILERFSAQQFPDLHSELNLSSLELGDSALYFCASSGEQGPYNSPLHFGNGTRLTVT.

The chain carries TRBV24-1 and TRBJ2-1, with a tentative D call TRBD1 (6 bases). CDR3 length: 15 residues. V gave up 2 bases and J gave up 5 bases, with 12 bases separating them. Looked up from germline, CDR1 is KGHDR and CDR2 is SFDVKD. The CDR3 here is CATSDSYRADNEQFF. The CDR3 coding sequence is TGTGCCACCAGTGATTCTTACAGGGCAGACAATGAGCAGTTCTTC.

This clonotype was counted many times. This sequence joins TRBV6-2 or TRBV6-3 and TRBJ2-7, with D perhaps matching TRBD2 (5 bases). CDR1 is MNHEY, CDR2 SVGEGT, per germline. V gave up 3 bases and J gave up 7 bases, with 13 bases separating them. CDR3 size: 13 residues. This CDR3 is CASSYKITGEQYF. CDR3 sequence (DNA): TGTGCCAGCAGTTATAAAATAACGGGGGAGCAGTACTTC.